The subject of this entry is one TCR beta chain. Antigen: not known. The data were obtained in a study of T-cell memory formation after mild COVID-19. Study background: Largely, the TCR clusters proved donor specific. Study results and limitations: Contracting clones from day 15 to 85 showed balanced CD4/CD8; later expanders favored CD4+. Detection of some responders pre-infection suggested pre-existing cross-reactive memory T cells participated.

This CDR3 contains 15 residues. Germline assignment: CDR1 SGDLS and CDR2 YYNGEE. V gave up 3 bases and J gave up 3 bases; unmatched junction bases: 8. After 5'RACE with constant-segment primers, TCR alpha and TCR beta cDNA libraries carrying sample barcodes and UMIs were obtained. Using its own MiXCR run on the 5' RACE reads, TCRdb lists one record per CDR3 protein. Of approximately 300,000 distinct CDR3 sequences listed, around 15% were seen once; the top ten hold more than 20%. The sequencing sample was made of PBMCs or a T cell subset sorted from them (not recorded which). The rearrangement joins TRBV9 to TRBJ2-7, with 8 bases aligning to TRBD1. The receptor's source is a young man who had mild COVID-19 (a few samples of this study predate the infection). Cell type and time point are not known. The CDR3 is CASSDGGTGVYEQYF. In DNA, the CDR3 is TGTGCCAGCAGCGATGGCGGGACAGGAGTCTACGAGCAGTACTTC.